This TCR beta chain was obtained from a study of cytomegalovirus exposure and HLA in healthy donors. Whole-study findings and limits: As a later analysis showed, a missense DCLRE1C variant was linked to trimming of TCR beta V- and J-genes. It is likely that the observed cluster of highly shared sequence variants was a sequencing artifact. Per a later analysis, about 18,000 TCR beta sequences showed association with HLA alleles at 0.05 false discovery rate.

The germline V gene has CDR1 SGHDN and CDR2 FVKESK. V shed 0 bases, J shed 6 bases, and the junction held 6 bases outside the gene matches. The CDR3 length is 16 residues. With regard to this clone: Its target is unknown.

The PCR was carried out with 60 Vbeta primers and 13 Jbeta primers. Libraries were prepared by immunoSEQ multiplex PCR; TCRdb keeps only in-frame clonotypes and omits some of them. The data contain over 150,000 clones, around four fifths of them singletons. Healthy individuals who donated bone marrow served as the donors. Sequenced sample: PBMCs. The sequence was obtained from a woman aged 45-65 years in good health and CMV-seronegative. The V call is TRBV14, the J call TRBJ2-1; 9 bases agree with TRBD2. The CDR3 here is CASSQERGGLVNEQFF. The CDR3 DNA reads as TGTGCCAGCAGCCAAGAGCGGGGGGGCCTAGTCAATGAGCAGTTCTTC.